The present T cell receptor beta chain was sequenced within a study of glioma-infiltrating T cells after dendritic cell vaccination. Turning to the study itself: Patients received three intradermal dendritic cell vaccine injections at biweekly intervals. Regarding the study as a whole: No direct clonality-survival link was found; a diverse polyclonal response may matter.

Isocitrate dehydrogenase mutation was absent in all glioblastoma patients. The CDR3 covers 14 residues. Per germline, CDR1 SNHLY and CDR2 FYNNEI. V lost 3 bases, J lost 6 bases, and 15 bases lay in between. Worth noting for this clone: Its cognate antigen is unknown.

Up to about 2 ug genomic DNA was used for TCRB CDR3 amplification. Assay used: immunoSEQ multiplex PCR; TCRdb lists only in-frame clones, some missing. The sample gives around 90,000 clones, approximately 80% of which show up once; over 5% is in the top ten. The clonotype originates from a human donor with glioblastoma. The chain uses TRBV2 and TRBJ2-7, with a possible D match to TRBD2 (6 bases). The sample here was blood, taken before dendritic cell vaccination. This CDR3 is CASSDCAGTCEQYF. In DNA, the CDR3 is TGTGCCAGCAGTGATTGCGCCGGGACTTGCGAGCAGTACTTC.